This T cell receptor (beta chain) comes out of a study of naive and memory T cell subsets. Study results and limitations: RNA-based TCR counts may shift with T cell activation and differentiation.

This clonotype was picked up a small number of times. The antigen is not known. CD4+ T cell IFNgamma after overnight CMV lysate exposure gave donor CMV status. Both TRBC1 and TRBC2 were covered by a beta constant-region primer of two equimolar oligonucleotides. A 12-nucleotide UMI and the SP2 primer were added to the cDNA 3' end by oligonucleotide ligation. Four rounds of PCR amplified the ligated cDNA using nested alpha and beta constant-region primers plus SP2. TCRdb reprocessed the UMI-ligation and nested PCR reads via MiXCR and lists one record per CDR3 protein. This repertoire shows 130,000 to 150,000 distinct CDR3 sequences, 15% to 20% found once; its top ten account for around 0.14%. Germline loops: CDR1 MNHEY, CDR2 SVGEGT. The CDR3 extends over 11 amino acids. The V gene lost 1 base and the J gene lost 7 bases, with 4 bases spanning the gap.

The sequencing input was naive CD4+ T cells from blood. The TCR comes from a human donor in good health. The chain recombines TRBV6-2 or TRBV6-3 with TRBJ1-2; D gene unclear. CDR3 nucleotide sequence: TGTGCCAGCAGTTACTTGGGTGGCTACACCTTC. It yields the protein CASSYLGGYTF.